The clone carrying this T cell receptor (beta chain) was observed a handful of times. Its target is not known. Using a J-beta primer mix together with a sample-barcoded 5' primer, a second PCR was run for roughly 6 to 12 cycles. TCRdb redid the calling of the 5' RACE reads with MiXCR, one entry per CDR3 protein. The sample contains 700,000 to 950,000 distinct CDR3 sequences, 55% to 75% of which appear only once. Total RNA was isolated from each sample in quantities of at least 6 micrograms. The V segment lost 5 bases and the J segment 5 bases; nucleotides outside the gene matches: 8. CDR3 length: 14 residues. Germline values: CDR1 LGHDT, CDR2 YNNKEL (reference sequence). This entry comes from a study of blood T cells in healthy people across ages. Overall study results and limits: Diversity was estimated from one million T cells, and these estimates were considered underestimates.

Material: blood. This rearrangement joins TRBV3-1 to TRBJ2-5; 7 bases fit TRBD2. The TCR originated in a man aged 25 to 40 in good health. The CDR3 bases are TGTGCCAGCAGCATTACAGCGGGGTCGGAGACCCAGTACTTC. Protein: CASSITAGSETQYF.